The rows below give T cell receptor beta chains drawn from one sample of a study of regulatory T cells in long-lasting Graves disease. TCRdb re-called the multiplex PCR reads through MiXCR, storing one row per CDR3 protein. This sample carries 200,000 to 300,000 distinct CDR3 sequences, 20% of them seen once, and the ten largest clones take about 15%. The sequences come from peripheral blood mononuclear cells (PBMCs), collected at new diagnosis, from a patient treated with antithyroid drugs. The receptors were gathered from a female donor with Graves disease. CDR3s include the opening cysteine and the closing phenylalanine or tryptophan. Each record gives: J gene, V gene, D gene, clone size, CDR3 DNA, CDR3 protein. D genes are given only for firm matches. Not all rows give a size; the values are once, few, many and, for expanded clones, a class.

j_gene: TRBJ2-7
v_gene: TRBV2
d_gene: TRBD2
abundance: many
CDR3nt: TGTGCCAGCAGTGTCGGGCGGGGGGGGGTCGAGCAGTACTTC
CDR3aa: CASSVGRGGVEQYF

j_gene: TRBJ1-4
v_gene: TRBV19
d_gene: NA
abundance: many
CDR3nt: TGTGCCAGTAGGCCTCCTGACGGGAATGAAAAACTGTTTTTT
CDR3aa: CASRPPDGNEKLFF

j_gene: TRBJ2-1
v_gene: TRBV7-2
d_gene: NA
abundance: many
CDR3nt: TGTGCCAGCAGCTTAAATCCCTACAATGAGCAGTTCTTC
CDR3aa: CASSLNPYNEQFF

j_gene: TRBJ1-5
v_gene: TRBV19
d_gene: NA
abundance: many
CDR3nt: TGTGCCAGCCACAGGAGCTTGGGCAATCAGCCCCAGCATTTT
CDR3aa: CASHRSLGNQPQHF

j_gene: TRBJ2-2
v_gene: TRBV24-1
d_gene: NA
abundance: many
CDR3nt: TGTGCCACCAGTGATTCGACGGAAACGCCCGGGGAGCTGTTTTTT
CDR3aa: CATSDSTETPGELFF

j_gene: TRBJ2-7
v_gene: TRBV5-1
d_gene: TRBD1
abundance: few
CDR3nt: TGCGCCAGCAGCCCCGCGACAGGGGGGTACTACGAGCAGTACTTC
CDR3aa: CASSPATGGYYEQYF

j_gene: TRBJ2-3
v_gene: TRBV20-1
d_gene: NA
abundance: many
CDR3nt: TGCAGTGCTAGAGATCCCCCGGGACCAGATACGCAGTATTTT
CDR3aa: CSARDPPGPDTQYF

j_gene: TRBJ1-1
v_gene: TRBV5-4
d_gene: TRBD1
abundance: few
CDR3nt: TGTGCCAGCAGCGGGGGACAGGGGAACATTGAAGCTTTCTTT
CDR3aa: CASSGGQGNIEAFF

j_gene: TRBJ1-1
v_gene: TRBV5-5
d_gene: TRBD1
abundance: many
CDR3nt: TGTGCCAGCAGGGACAGGGGGCTGAACACTGAAGCTTTCTTT
CDR3aa: CASRDRGLNTEAFF

j_gene: TRBJ2-1
v_gene: TRBV29-1
d_gene: TRBD1
abundance: many
CDR3nt: TGCAGCTTCCAGGGACAGGGGGACAATGAGCAGTTCTTC
CDR3aa: CSFQGQGDNEQFF

j_gene: TRBJ2-7
v_gene: TRBV7-2
d_gene: NA
abundance: many
CDR3nt: TGTGCCAGCAGCTTAGGAGGGGCGCTCTACGAGCAGTACTTC
CDR3aa: CASSLGGALYEQYF

j_gene: TRBJ1-2
v_gene: TRBV6-1
d_gene: NA
abundance: many
CDR3nt: TGTGCCAGCAGTCTCCCGGACAGCCCCTATGGCTACACCTTC
CDR3aa: CASSLPDSPYGYTF

j_gene: TRBJ2-3
v_gene: TRBV6-1
d_gene: NA
abundance: many
CDR3nt: TGTGCCAGCAGTGAAGGGAGCACAGATACGCAGTATTTT
CDR3aa: CASSEGSTDTQYF

j_gene: TRBJ1-4
v_gene: TRBV6-1
d_gene: NA
abundance: NA
CDR3nt: TGTGCCAGCGCCCGTCTGAGGGGTGAAAAACTGTTTTTT
CDR3aa: CASARLRGEKLFF

j_gene: TRBJ1-5
v_gene: TRBV18
d_gene: TRBD1
abundance: few
CDR3nt: TGTGCCAGCTCACCGGACAGGGTAATATCGAGCAATCAGCCCCAGCATTTT
CDR3aa: CASSPDRVISSNQPQHF

j_gene: TRBJ1-1
v_gene: TRBV19
d_gene: NA
abundance: many
CDR3nt: TGTGCCAGTAGTATGATCAAGAAGAACACTGAAGCTTTCTTT
CDR3aa: CASSMIKKNTEAFF

j_gene: TRBJ2-3
v_gene: TRBV12-3/TRBV12-4
d_gene: NA
abundance: many
CDR3nt: TGTGCCAGCACCCGGGGTCCCTCTCCGCAGTATTTT
CDR3aa: CASTRGPSPQYF

j_gene: TRBJ1-5
v_gene: TRBV10-3
d_gene: NA
abundance: NA
CDR3nt: TGTGCCTCCCGGGGGCCCGAGGTCGAAGCCCAGCATTTT
CDR3aa: CASRGPEVEAQHF

j_gene: TRBJ2-1
v_gene: TRBV3-1
d_gene: TRBD2
abundance: many
CDR3nt: TGTGCCAGCAGCCACGCTCGGGGGGGCCTTGAGCAGTTCTTC
CDR3aa: CASSHARGGLEQFF

j_gene: TRBJ1-5
v_gene: TRBV6-4
d_gene: NA
abundance: few
CDR3nt: TGTGCCAGCAGCTGGGAGATGGGCCAGCCCCAGCATTTT
CDR3aa: CASSWEMGQPQHF

j_gene: TRBJ1-4
v_gene: TRBV7-9
d_gene: NA
abundance: NA
CDR3nt: TGTGCCAGCAGCGATACAGTCTATAATGAAAAACTGTTTTTT
CDR3aa: CASSDTVYNEKLFF

j_gene: TRBJ1-2
v_gene: TRBV28
d_gene: TRBD1
abundance: many
CDR3nt: TGTGCCAGCAGCCTTACGGGACAGGGGTCCCTTAGGTATGGCTACACCTTC
CDR3aa: CASSLTGQGSLRYGYTF

j_gene: TRBJ2-7
v_gene: TRBV20-1
d_gene: TRBD1
abundance: NA
CDR3nt: TGCAGTGCTAGTGGGGACAGGGTCAACGAGCAGTACTTC
CDR3aa: CSASGDRVNEQYF